This TCR beta chain was recovered during a study of patients and donors after allogeneic stem cell transplantation. Trimming removed 5 bases from V and 6 bases from J; junction bases left unmatched: 6. The CDR3 spans 14 residues. CDR1 and CDR2 (germline): SGHNT, YENEEA. TCRdb independently ran MiXCR on the RT-PCR reads; one entry per CDR3 protein. The profile covers more than 850,000 distinct CDR3 sequences, with around 17% appearing a single time and approximately 5.9% taken by the ten largest. This sequence originates from a human donor who was either an allogeneic HSCT recipient or a stem cell or donor lymphocyte infusion donor (not recorded which). It is not recorded whose cells these are; they may come from a transplant donor. The sequenced sample was blood, either unsorted or a sorted T cell fraction (not recorded which). The V gene is TRBV11-3, the J gene TRBJ2-2; 7 positions match TRBD2. The CDR3 sequence: CASSLRRGSGELFF. The DNA for the CDR3 is TGTGCCAGCAGCCTACGGCGGGGGTCCGGGGAGCTGTTTTTT.